This TCR beta chain was captured in a study of blood T cell repertoires in COVID-19. Background on the study: The study drew acute and convalescent COVID-19 samples from the United States, Italy and Spain. T cells, B-cell-depleted T cells, or PBMCs provided the cDNA or gDNA that served as material.

Original analysis: How many nucleated cells were present was estimated from reference gene primer amplification. TCRdb's table, derived via immunoSEQ multiplex PCR, lists solely in-frame clones and lacks some. V and J calls and clone size come straight from that table; D and trimming were deduced from the DNA. The profile shows roughly 150,000 clones, 65% to 90% of them singletons. The trim removed 5 bases at V and 7 bases at J, leaving 8 bases unmatched. Germline V lookup: CDR1 MDHEN, CDR2 SYDVKM. The CDR3 spans 15 residues. This rearrangement joins TRBV28 to TRBJ2-1, with 10 bases identical to TRBD2. The clonotype was recovered from a woman between 50 and 59 years old with acute or convalescent COVID-19. Sequenced material: peripheral blood. The CDR3 spells CASSKAGGPVNEQFF. The CDR3 DNA reads as TGTGCCAGCAGTAAAGCGGGAGGGCCGGTGAATGAGCAGTTCTTC. The whole variable domain, remainder taken from reference TRBV28 and TRBJ2-1, is DVKVTQSSRYLVKRTGEKVFLECVQDMDHENMFWYRQDPGLGLRLIYFSYDVKMKEKGDIPEGYSVSREKKERFSLILESASTNQTSMYLCASSKAGGPVNEQFFGPGTRLTVL.